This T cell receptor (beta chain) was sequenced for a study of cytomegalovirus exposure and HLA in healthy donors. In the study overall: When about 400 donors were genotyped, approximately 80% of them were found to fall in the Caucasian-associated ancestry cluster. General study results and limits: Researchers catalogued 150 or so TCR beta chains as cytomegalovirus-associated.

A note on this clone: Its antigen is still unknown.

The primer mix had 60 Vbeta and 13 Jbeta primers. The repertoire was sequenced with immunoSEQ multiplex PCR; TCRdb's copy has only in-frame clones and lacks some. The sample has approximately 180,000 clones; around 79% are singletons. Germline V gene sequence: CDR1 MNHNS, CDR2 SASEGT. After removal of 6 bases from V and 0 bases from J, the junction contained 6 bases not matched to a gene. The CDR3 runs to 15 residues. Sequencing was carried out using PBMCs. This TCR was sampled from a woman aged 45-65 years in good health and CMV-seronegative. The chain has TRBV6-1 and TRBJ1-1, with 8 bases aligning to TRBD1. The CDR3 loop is CASRDRVGLNTEAFF. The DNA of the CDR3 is TGTGCCAGCAGGGACAGGGTGGGGCTGAACACTGAAGCTTTCTTT.